This entry lists 17 T cell receptor beta chains sequenced from one sample in a study of control samples from healthy donors and cancer patients. Clones were sequenced by immunoSEQ multiplex PCR, and TCRdb holds only the in-frame ones, with some missing. In the table there are approximately 150,000 clones, approximately 86% of which are singletons. Sequenced input: blood. The source of these receptors is a man between 18 and 35 years old in good health.

The gene calls are TRBV2 and TRBJ2-6; D gene ambiguous. The CDR3 loop spans 15 amino acids. Trimming took off 3 bases at V and 0 bases at J, with 6 bases between the two ends. Germline V gene lookup returns CDR1 SNHLY and CDR2 FYNNEI. The DNA of the CDR3 is TGTGCCAGCAGTGATGAGGTCTCTGGGGCCAACGTCCTGACTTTC. Protein: CASSDEVSGANVLTF.

There are a few counts of this clone. The rearrangement links TRBV7-9 to TRBJ2-7; tentatively, D is TRBD1 (6 bases). V was clipped by 1 base and J by 2 bases, with 9 bases between them. There are 14 residues in the CDR3. Germline V CDR1 and CDR2: SEHNR, FQNEAQ (reference sequence). CDR3: CASSLGDIAYEQYF. CDR3 nucleotides: TGTGCCAGCAGCTTAGGGGACATCGCCTACGAGCAGTACTTC. Full variable domain (rest looked up from reference TRBV7-9 and TRBJ2-7): DTGVSQNPRHKITKRGQNVTFRCDPISEHNRLYWYRQTLGQGPEFLTYFQNEAQLEKSRLLSDRFSAERPKGSFSTLEIQRTEQGDSAMYLCASSLGDIAYEQYFGPGTRLTVT.

This sequence joins TRBV5-1 and TRBJ1-1; D uncertain. CDR1 and CDR2 (germline): SGHRS, YFSETQ. CDR3 length: 13 residues. V lost 4 bases, J lost 1 base, and 8 bases lay in between. The CDR3 region is CASSAQQNTEAFF. CDR3 in DNA: TGCGCCAGCAGCGCTCAGCAGAACACTGAAGCTTTCTTT.

The rearrangement joins TRBV30 to TRBJ2-7; 9 bases align to TRBD2. From germline, CDR1 is GTSNPN and CDR2 SVGIG (reference sequence). This CDR3 spans 14 amino acids. Trimming removed 1 base from V and 1 base from J; junction bases left unmatched: 2. CDR3 in DNA: TGTGCCTGGAGTGCTCTAGCGGGGTCCTACGAGCAGTACTTC. Translating it yields CAWSALAGSYEQYF.

The chain couples TRBV7-2 to TRBJ2-3; the match to TRBD2 covers 10 bases. The CDR3 spans 17 residues. V lost 1 base and J lost 1; bases outside the gene matches: 5. Germline V gene sequence: CDR1 SGHTA, CDR2 FQGNSA. CDR3 sequence reads: CASSLGGLAVRTDTQYF. The CDR3 DNA reads as TGTGCCAGCAGCTTAGGAGGACTAGCGGTACGCACAGATACGCAGTATTTT.

This chain uses TRBV5-1 with TRBJ2-3; D is ambiguous. The V gene's germline CDR1 is SGHRS and CDR2 YFSETQ. This CDR3 spans 12 amino acids. V lost 0 bases and J lost 10, with 9 bases in between. This chain's CDR3 is CASSLEGLAQYF. The CDR3 DNA sequence: TGCGCCAGCAGCTTGGAGGGTTTGGCGCAGTATTTT.

This chain joins TRBV7-7 and TRBJ2-7; either TRBD1 or TRBD2 may supply D (5 bases each). The CDR3 extends over 15 amino acids. Per germline, CDR1 SSHAT and CDR2 FNYEAQ (reference sequence). V lost 1 base to trimming and J lost 1 base, with 11 bases between them. The CDR3 sequence: CASSLGGDRSYEQYF. For the CDR3, the DNA is TGTGCCAGCAGCTTAGGAGGGGATCGGTCCTACGAGCAGTACTTC.

This sequence joins TRBV7-6 and TRBJ1-5; D is ambiguous. CDR1 and CDR2 (germline): SGHVS, FNYEAQ. V lost 1 base and J 5 bases, leaving 12 bases between the germline ends. This CDR3 has 15 residues. For the CDR3, the DNA is TGTGCCAGCAGCTTAGTTTTAGGGCCAGATCAGCCCCAGCATTTT. It is translated as CASSLVLGPDQPQHF.

The chain links TRBV6-2 or TRBV6-3 to TRBJ2-5; 14 bases are shared with TRBD2. CDR3 length: 17 residues. V dropped 5 bases and J dropped 5; count of bases not matched to a gene: 10. The germline CDR1 and CDR2 sequences are MNHEY and SVGEGT. In DNA, the CDR3 is TGTGCCAGCAGTACCGGGACTAGCGGGGGTCCGGGGGAGACCCAGTACTTC. This codes for CASSTGTSGGPGETQYF.

The chain has TRBV11-2 and TRBJ2-1; TRBD2 matches at 11 bases. CDR3 length: 16 amino acids. The V segment lost 5 bases and the J segment 6 bases; nucleotides outside the gene matches: 9. Germline CDR1 and CDR2: SGHAT and FQNNGV. The CDR3 here is CASSTILAGGPNEQFF. CDR3 nucleotide sequence: TGTGCCAGCAGCACCATTCTAGCGGGGGGTCCCAATGAGCAGTTCTTC.

This clone showed up just once. This chain uses TRBV7-9 with TRBJ2-1; 7 nucleotides line up with TRBD2. The CDR3 has 15 amino acids. J lost 0 bases, V lost 5 bases, and 4 bases had no gene match. Per the germline V gene, CDR1 is SEHNR and CDR2 is FQNEAQ (reference sequence). The CDR3 sequence: CASSPGGGSYNEQFF. The CDR3 coding sequence is TGTGCCAGCAGCCCTGGGGGGGGCTCCTACAATGAGCAGTTCTTC.

A few counts support this clone. The chain couples TRBV11-3 to TRBJ2-2; D possibly corresponds to TRBD1 (5 bases). V lost 5 bases and J 4 bases, leaving 8 bases between the germline ends. This CDR3 spans 13 amino acids. Germline CDR1 SGHNT, CDR2 YENEEA. The DNA of the CDR3 is TGTGCCAGCAGCCTACAGGTCACCGGGGAGCTGTTTTTT. Amino acids: CASSLQVTGELFF.

The chain links TRBV7-9 to TRBJ1-1; no reliable D call. Germline V gene sequence: CDR1 SEHNR, CDR2 FQNEAQ (reference sequence). This CDR3 region has 17 residues. The V end lost 6 bases, the J end lost 0 bases, and 20 bases lay between the germline ends. The DNA of the CDR3 is TGTGCCAGCAGTATGCGGCGTCAACCGATTATGAACACTGAAGCTTTCTTT. Protein: CASSMRRQPIMNTEAFF.

The V call is TRBV28, the J call TRBJ1-2; D is perhaps TRBD1 (6 bases). V was cut by 2 bases and J by 4 bases, with 8 bases left in between. The length of the CDR3 is 13 residues. The germline gives CDR1 MDHEN, CDR2 SYDVKM. The CDR3 loop reads CASSLQDSYGYTF. The DNA for the CDR3 is TGTGCCAGCAGTTTACAGGACAGCTATGGCTACACCTTC.

The chain couples TRBV4-2 to TRBJ1-5, with TRBD1 identical over 8 bases. The CDR3 covers 15 residues. The trim removed 6 bases at V and 4 bases at J, leaving 8 bases unmatched. In germline, CDR1 is LGHNA, CDR2 YNFKEQ. The CDR3 here is CASSQFTGGNQPQHF. CDR3 nucleotide sequence: TGTGCCAGCAGTCAATTCACAGGGGGTAATCAGCCCCAGCATTTT.

This clone was found once. This chain joins TRBV9 and TRBJ2-3; no definite D call. There are 15 residues in the CDR3. CDR1 and CDR2 from the germline V gene are SGDLS and YYNGEE. V lost 0 bases and J lost 1, with 9 bases in between. CDR3 protein: CASSVDELGTDTQYF. CDR3 DNA: TGTGCCAGCAGCGTAGACGAGTTGGGCACAGATACGCAGTATTTT. The whole variable domain, filled in from reference TRBV9 and TRBJ2-3, reads DSGVTQTPKHLITATGQRVTLRCSPRSGDLSVYWYQQSLDQGLQFLIQYYNGEERAKGNILERFSAQQFPDLHSELNLSSLELGDSALYFCASSVDELGTDTQYFGPGTRLTVL.

This clone was seen a handful of times. The CDR3 nucleotides are TGTGCCAGCAGCTCACTCACGGCTGGAAACACCATATATTTT. Translated, it gives CASSSLTAGNTIYF. This sequence joins TRBV14 and TRBJ1-3; D not certain. CDR1 and CDR2 (germline): SGHDN, FVKESK. Trimming removed 5 bases at V and 2 bases at J, with 10 bases between. The CDR3 has 14 amino acids.